Included here is one T cell receptor beta chain sequence, with context. Antigen specificity is unknown. This entry belongs to a study of T cell responses to AZD1222 COVID-19 vaccine. Broader study findings: Two doses of AZD1222 preceded a rise in Spike-specific TCR breadth and depth. Close to half of spike-specific TCRs reportedly recognize unmutated variant regions.

Generated by immunoSEQ multiplex PCR, the TCRdb table keeps only in-frame clones and is missing some. Among over 90,000 clones listed, more than 85% were seen once. CDR3 length: 14 amino acids. This receptor was taken from an adult who received the AZD1222 COVID-19 vaccine. V and J are TRBV12-1 and TRBJ2-5; no check of the table's D call, TRBD1, against the DNA was made. TRBV12-1 is designated a pseudogene. This specimen consisted of peripheral blood, obtained 28 days after the second AZD1222 dose. The CDR3, as DNA: TGTGCCAGCAGCTTTGCCAGGGTTAAAGAGACCCAGTACTTC. Translation: CASSFARVKETQYF.